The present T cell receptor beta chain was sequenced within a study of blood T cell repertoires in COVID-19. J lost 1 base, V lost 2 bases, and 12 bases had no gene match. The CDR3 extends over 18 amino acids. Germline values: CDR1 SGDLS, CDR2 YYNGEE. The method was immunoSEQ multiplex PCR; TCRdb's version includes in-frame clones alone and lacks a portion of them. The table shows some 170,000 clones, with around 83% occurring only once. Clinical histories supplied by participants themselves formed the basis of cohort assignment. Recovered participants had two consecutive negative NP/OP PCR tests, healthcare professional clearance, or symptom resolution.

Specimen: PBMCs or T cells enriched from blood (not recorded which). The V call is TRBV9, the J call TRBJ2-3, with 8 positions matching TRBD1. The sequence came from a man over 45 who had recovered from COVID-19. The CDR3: CASSVDPGTGSGTDTQYF. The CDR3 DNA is TGTGCCAGCAGCGTTGACCCCGGGACAGGCTCTGGCACAGATACGCAGTATTTT.